This T cell receptor beta chain derives from a study of T cell changes during pregnancy in multiple sclerosis. Generated by immunoSEQ multiplex PCR, the TCRdb table keeps only in-frame clones and is missing some. The sample holds roughly 60,000 clones; approximately 90% are singletons and the top ten take around 0.57%. CDR3 size: 15 residues. Germline assignment: CDR1 MNHEY and CDR2 SVGAGI. Trimming took off 6 bases at V and 3 bases at J, with 17 bases between the two ends. V gene TRBV6-5 combines with J gene TRBJ1-1; weak D call: TRBD1 (5 bases). The starting material was CD4+ T cells from peripheral blood mononuclear cells, obtained in the first trimester of pregnancy. The TCR was taken from a female donor with multiple sclerosis, enrolled in a pregnancy study. Here the CDR3 DNA reads TGTGCCAGCAGGACGGGAGGGGTCGAGGACACTGAAGCTTTCTTT. The encoded protein is CASRTGGVEDTEAFF.